The 32 T cell receptor beta chains below were found in one sample sequenced in a study. TCRdb analysed the RT-PCR reads with MiXCR anew, one entry per CDR3 protein. The sample consists of fewer than 800,000 distinct CDR3 sequences, over 12% of them appearing once. Sequences were obtained from memory CD4+ T cells from blood. The receptors shown here come from a female donor in good health, serving as a healthy control.

This clonotype has just a few counts. The V gene is TRBV6-6, the J gene TRBJ1-2; 7 bases fit TRBD1. Germline V lookup: CDR1 MNHNY, CDR2 SVGAGI (reference sequence). This CDR3 has 14 residues. V shed 6 bases and J 2 bases; nucleotides not matched to a gene: 6. The CDR3 nucleotides read TGTGCCAGCAGAGCGGGACAGAACAACTATGGCTACACCTTC. Amino acid sequence: CASRAGQNNYGYTF.

This clonotype has a handful of counts. The V and J genes are TRBV3-1 and TRBJ1-2; 7 nucleotides align to TRBD1. The CDR3 extends over 14 amino acids. Germline CDR1 and CDR2: LGHDT and YNNKEL (reference sequence). V gave up 1 base and J gave up 4 bases; unmatched junction bases: 3. CDR3 nucleotides: TGTGCCAGCAGCCAAGCGGGACAGCGCTATGGCTACACCTTC. Protein: CASSQAGQRYGYTF.

The V and J genes are TRBV11-1 and TRBJ2-5; no firm D call. Germline CDR1 and CDR2: SGHAT and FQDESV (reference sequence). V was trimmed by 5 bases and J by 4 bases, leaving 11 bases between them. The CDR3 spans 13 residues. The DNA for the CDR3 is TGTGCCAGCAGCGTAGGTAATCGAGAGACCCAGTACTTC. This encodes CASSVGNRETQYF.

This clonotype has only a few counts. The chain has TRBV5-6 and TRBJ1-2, with a possible D match to TRBD1 (5 bases). V gave up 0 bases and J gave up 3 bases, with 12 bases separating them. Germline V gives CDR1 SGHDT, CDR2 YYEEEE. This CDR3 contains 15 residues. For the CDR3, the DNA is TGTGCCAGCAGCTTGGTTACAGGCTGGGACTATGGCTACACCTTC. Its translation: CASSLVTGWDYGYTF.

This clonotype was counted a few times. The chain carries TRBV20-1 and TRBJ2-3, with D unresolved. The CDR3 loop spans 15 amino acids. CDR1 and CDR2 from the germline V gene are DFQATT and SNEGSKA (reference sequence). The ends were cut back, 0 bases at V and 2 bases at J, with 12 bases in the middle. The CDR3, as DNA: TGCAGTGCTAGAGATCGGGTAGCCGCCACAGATACGCAGTATTTT. Translated, it gives CSARDRVAATDTQYF.

This clonotype was recorded many times. The V gene is TRBV15, the J gene TRBJ1-2; no firm D call. V lost 0 bases and J lost 0, with 2 bases in between. The length of the CDR3 is 13 residues. Germline V CDR1 and CDR2: LNHNV, YYDKDF (reference sequence). The CDR3 reads CATSRDTNYGYTF. The CDR3, as DNA: TGTGCCACCAGCAGAGACACTAACTATGGCTACACCTTC.

This clonotype was seen a few times. V and J are TRBV7-9 and TRBJ2-5, with TRBD1 matching 7 bases. Losses at the gene ends were 4 bases for V and 5 bases for J; bases not matched to a gene: 7. The CDR3 loop spans 14 amino acids. Per germline, CDR1 SEHNR and CDR2 FQNEAQ (reference sequence). This CDR3 reads CASSSPGGVETQYF. In DNA form, the CDR3 reads TGTGCCAGCAGCTCACCAGGGGGAGTGGAGACCCAGTACTTC.

V is TRBV3-1 and J is TRBJ1-5; TRBD1 aligns across 9 bases. The V segment lost 4 bases and the J segment 7 bases; nucleotides outside the gene matches: 5. The CDR3 covers 14 residues. The germline gives CDR1 LGHDT, CDR2 YNNKEL (reference sequence). The CDR3 region is CASSRGTGSQPQHF. CDR3 sequence (DNA): TGTGCCAGCAGCCGAGGGACAGGGTCACAGCCCCAGCATTTT.

V gene TRBV5-1 combines with J gene TRBJ1-5; D remains unclear. Trimming left V 3 bases short and J 0 bases short, with 10 bases between. Germline CDR1 is SGHRS and CDR2 is YFSETQ. This CDR3 contains 15 residues. CDR3 bases: TGCGCCAGCAGCTCGATCTCAGGTAGCAATCAGCCCCAGCATTTT. Translated: CASSSISGSNQPQHF.

This clonotype appeared many times. V gene TRBV12-3 or TRBV12-4 combines with J gene TRBJ2-5, with D maybe TRBD2 (6 bases). Trimming cost V 6 bases and J 4 bases, with 9 bases left between them. The CDR3 extends over 12 amino acids. The CDR3 sequence: CASSPSAETQYF. CDR3 nucleotides: TGTGCCAGCAGCCCTAGCGCAGAGACCCAGTACTTC.

The CDR3 here is CASSPRLDSGGQNEQFF. CDR3 nucleotides: TGTGCCAGCAGCCCGAGATTAGATAGCGGGGGGCAAAATGAGCAGTTCTTC. V usage is TRBV5-4 and J usage is TRBJ2-1; TRBD2 matches 10 bases. This CDR3 contains 17 residues. Trimming took 4 bases from V and 7 from J; bases not matched to a gene: 14. CDR1 is SGHNT and CDR2 is YYREEE in the germline V gene (reference sequence).

This clonotype occurred many times. The genes are TRBV20-1 and TRBJ2-3; 8 nucleotides match TRBD1. The CDR3 covers 15 residues. The V and J ends lost 6 bases and 4 bases, in that order; junction bases with no gene match: 12. Germline lookup yields CDR1 DFQATT and CDR2 SNEGSKA (reference sequence). CDR3 sequence: CSALRPGGRADTQYF. The DNA of the CDR3 is TGCAGTGCCTTGCGGCCAGGGGGCCGCGCAGATACGCAGTATTTT.

This clonotype was observed a handful of times. This chain links TRBV7-8 with TRBJ1-2, with D possibly matching TRBD1 (5 bases). CDR1 and CDR2 (germline): SGHVS, FQNEAQ. Trimming cost V 3 bases and J 8 bases, with 13 bases left between them. The CDR3 totals 13 residues. CDR3 nucleotides: TGTGCCAGCAGCTTCCGGGACTTAAGGGGCTACACCTTC. Protein product: CASSFRDLRGYTF.

The sample holds a few counts of this clonotype. The chain joins TRBV5-8 to TRBJ2-7; D is uncertain. Trimming took 2 bases from V and 3 from J, leaving 15 bases between them. The CDR3 length is 15 residues. In germline, CDR1 is SGHTS, CDR2 YDEGEE. In DNA, the CDR3 is TGTGCCAGCAGCTTCCCCGGGCGGAAAAACTACGAGCAGTACTTC. Protein sequence: CASSFPGRKNYEQYF. The full variable domain, completed using reference TRBV5-8 and TRBJ2-7, is EAGVTQSPTHLIKTRGQQATLRCSPISGHTSVYWYQQALGLGLQFLLWYDEGEERNRGNFPPRFSGRQFPNYSSELNVNALELEDSALYLCASSFPGRKNYEQYFGPGTRLTVT.

This chain joins TRBV29-1 and TRBJ2-2, with D perhaps given as TRBD1 or TRBD2 (5 bases each). Trimming left V 4 bases short and J 5 bases short, with 20 bases between. Germline lookup yields CDR1 SQVTM and CDR2 ANQGSEA. This CDR3 is 16 amino acids long. CDR3 in amino acids: CSVVGTPTRTTGELFF. In DNA form, the CDR3 reads TGCAGCGTTGTAGGGACCCCAACCCGAACAACCGGGGAGCTGTTTTTT.

The sample holds a few counts of this clonotype. The chain employs TRBV6-2 or TRBV6-3 and TRBJ2-7; the match to TRBD1 covers 8 bases. Trimming cost V 2 bases and J 11 bases; bases outside gene matches: 8. The CDR3 totals 13 residues. Germline CDR1 reads MNHEY; CDR2 reads SVGEGT. CDR3 residues: CASSYRSDRDEYF. CDR3 coding DNA: TGTGCCAGCAGTTACCGGTCGGACAGGGATGAGTACTTC.

The chain recombines TRBV6-1 with TRBJ1-1; D might be TRBD1 (6 bases). The CDR3 runs to 14 residues. The V end was cut by 6 bases, the J end by 5 bases, with 16 bases between. Germline V CDR1 and CDR2: MNHNS, SASEGT. Here the CDR3 DNA reads TGTGCCAGCAGGCAGGGGACGAGGGGGACTGAAGCTTTCTTT. As protein: CASRQGTRGTEAFF.

The chain is built from TRBV7-9 and TRBJ1-3; D ambiguous. The CDR3 runs 12 residues. The germline V gene has CDR1 SEHNR and CDR2 FQNEAQ (reference sequence). Trimming took 6 bases from V and 2 from J, leaving 5 bases between them. DNA of the CDR3: TGTGCCAGCAGACGGCCTGGAAACACCATATATTTT. This gives the protein CASRRPGNTIYF.

The chain has TRBV5-1 and TRBJ2-3; 8 bases line up with TRBD1. V was clipped by 8 bases and J by 8 bases; unmatched bases: 10. Germline V gene data show CDR1 as SGHRS and CDR2 as YFSETQ. There are 13 residues in the CDR3. The CDR3 protein is CASSAQGDGTQYF. The DNA of the CDR3 is TGCGCCAGTAGTGCACAGGGGGACGGTACGCAGTATTTT.

This clonotype was counted many times. The genes are TRBV6-1 and TRBJ2-1, with D perhaps assigned TRBD1 or TRBD2 (6 bases each). V was clipped by 8 bases and J by 10 bases, with 18 bases between them. Germline V gene sequence: CDR1 MNHNS, CDR2 SASEGT. This CDR3 is built from 13 residues. The CDR3 nucleotides read TGTGCCAGCGCCGGTGACCAGGGGAGGGAGCAGTTCTTC. Translating it yields CASAGDQGREQFF.

This clonotype was observed a handful of times. The V and J genes are TRBV4-3 and TRBJ2-2; D is uncertain. The V gene lost 5 bases and the J gene lost 5 bases, with 21 bases spanning the gap. The germline V gene encodes CDR1 LGHNA and CDR2 YSLEER. CDR3 length: 17 residues. The CDR3 protein is CASSEAKGYYPTGELFF. The DNA of the CDR3 is TGCGCCAGCAGCGAAGCAAAGGGTTATTATCCTACCGGGGAGCTGTTTTTT.

The rearrangement uses TRBV5-4 and TRBJ2-1; no reliable D call. The V gene lost 0 bases and the J gene lost 6 bases, with 13 bases spanning the gap. This CDR3 is 15 amino acids long. The germline CDR1 and CDR2 sequences are SGHNT and YYREEE (reference sequence). In DNA form, the CDR3 reads TGTGCCAGCAGCTTGGGCAGGCTGGGGTTCAATGAGCAGTTCTTC. Its translation: CASSLGRLGFNEQFF.

This clonotype was picked up many times. The chain uses TRBV12-3 or TRBV12-4 and TRBJ2-1, with 9 bases aligning to TRBD2. The CDR3 extends over 15 amino acids. Losses at the gene ends were 3 bases for V and 9 bases for J; bases not matched to a gene: 9. The CDR3 sequence is CASSLASGALSEQFF. CDR3 DNA sequence: TGTGCCAGCAGTTTGGCTAGCGGGGCTCTGAGTGAGCAGTTCTTC.

This clonotype turned up a few times. V usage is TRBV4-3 and J usage is TRBJ1-4, with unresolved D. V dropped 3 bases and J dropped 6 bases, with 11 bases sitting between them. Germline V gives CDR1 LGHNA, CDR2 YSLEER. CDR3 length equals 14 residues. The CDR3 region is CASSHGQLDEKLFF. The CDR3 nucleotides read TGCGCCAGCAGCCACGGGCAGTTGGATGAAAAACTGTTTTTT.

The rearrangement uses TRBV5-1 and TRBJ2-5; possible D gene TRBD1, 6 bases. The ends were cut back, 5 bases at V and 6 bases at J, with 17 bases in the middle. CDR1 is SGHRS, CDR2 YFSETQ, per germline. The CDR3 length is 14 residues. CDR3 bases: TGCGCCAGCAGGTCCAGGACAGTCGGGCAGACCCAGTACTTC. Its translation: CASRSRTVGQTQYF.

This clonotype was observed a handful of times. The chain couples TRBV5-8 to TRBJ2-5; TRBD2 agrees at 9 bases. In germline, CDR1 is SGHTS, CDR2 YDEGEE. Trimming took 4 bases from V and 4 from J; bases not matched to a gene: 5. This CDR3 spans 14 amino acids. CDR3 bases: TGTGCCAGCAGCAGACTAGCGGCTCGAGAGACCCAGTACTTC. It yields the protein CASSRLAARETQYF.

This chain joins TRBV4-1 and TRBJ1-1; TRBD1 might be the D (5 bases). CDR3 length: 13 residues. V was clipped by 4 bases and J by 6 bases, with 12 bases between them. Looked up from germline, CDR1 is MGHRA and CDR2 is YSYEKL. Here the CDR3 DNA reads TGCGCCAGCAGCCCTCGCCTGGGGGCTGAAGCTTTCTTT. Its protein is CASSPRLGAEAFF.

The rearrangement joins TRBV5-1 to TRBJ2-2, with a tentative D call TRBD1 (6 bases). Germline V gene data show CDR1 as SGHRS and CDR2 as YFSETQ. The CDR3 is made up of 17 amino acids. With 0 bases removed from V and 6 bases from J, the gap between germline ends came to 18 bases. CDR3 nucleotides: TGCGCCAGCAGCTTGGGAGCCGGGACAAGAACGGCCGGGGAGCTGTTTTTT. Amino acid sequence: CASSLGAGTRTAGELFF.

This clonotype showed up many times. CDR3 amino acids: CATNRVYAGELFF. The CDR3 DNA reads TGTGCCACCAACAGGGTTTACGCCGGGGAGCTGTTTTTT. The chain couples TRBV15 to TRBJ2-2; perhaps TRBD1 as D (6 bases). Per germline, CDR1 LNHNV and CDR2 YYDKDF (reference sequence). The CDR3 loop spans 13 amino acids. Trimming pared 7 bases from V and 6 bases from J, leaving 12 bases between.

The chain is built from TRBV18 and TRBJ2-3; D not certain. CDR1 and CDR2 from the germline V gene are KGHSH and LQKENI. The CDR3 is made up of 13 amino acids. V lost 3 bases, J lost 2 bases, and 6 bases lay in between. CDR3 loop: CASSPPTTDTQYF. DNA for the CDR3: TGTGCCAGCTCACCGCCTACCACAGATACGCAGTATTTT. Variable domain in full (rest from reference TRBV18 and TRBJ2-3): NAGVMQNPRHLVRRRGQEARLRCSPMKGHSHVYWYRQLPEEGLKFMVYLQKENIIDESGMPKERFSAEFPKEGPSILRIQQVVRGDSAAYFCASSPPTTDTQYFGPGTRLTVL.

This clonotype was seen a handful of times. The chain joins TRBV5-1 to TRBJ1-1; possibly TRBD1 for D (6 bases). The CDR3 length is 14 residues. Germline V gene sequence: CDR1 SGHRS, CDR2 YFSETQ. Deletions cut 4 bases from V and 1 base from J, with 11 bases between. The DNA for the CDR3 is TGCGCCAGCAGCGAGGGACATGAGAACACTGAAGCTTTCTTT. It yields the protein CASSEGHENTEAFF.

This sequence joins TRBV19 and TRBJ2-1; 7 bases align to TRBD2. CDR1 is LNHDA, CDR2 SQIVND, per germline (reference sequence). This CDR3 has 13 amino acids. With V trimmed by 4 bases and J by 10 bases, 7 bases remained unmatched. This chain's CDR3 is CASSTQTSVEQFF. The DNA for the CDR3 is TGTGCCAGTAGTACCCAAACTAGCGTCGAGCAGTTCTTC.